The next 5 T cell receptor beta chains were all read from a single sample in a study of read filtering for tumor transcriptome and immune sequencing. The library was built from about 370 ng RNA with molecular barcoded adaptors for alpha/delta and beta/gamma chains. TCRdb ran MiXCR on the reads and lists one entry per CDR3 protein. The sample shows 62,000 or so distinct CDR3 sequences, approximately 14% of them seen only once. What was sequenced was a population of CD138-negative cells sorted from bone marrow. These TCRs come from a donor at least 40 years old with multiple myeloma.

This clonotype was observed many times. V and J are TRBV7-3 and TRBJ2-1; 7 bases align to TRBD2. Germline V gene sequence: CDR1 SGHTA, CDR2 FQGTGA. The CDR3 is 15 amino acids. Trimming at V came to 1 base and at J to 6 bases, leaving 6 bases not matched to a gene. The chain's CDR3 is CASSLKARTSNEQFF. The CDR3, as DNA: TGTGCCAGCAGCTTAAAGGCCAGGACTAGCAATGAGCAGTTCTTC.

CDR3 region: CASSGTVQETQYF. In nucleotides, the CDR3 is TGTGCCAGCAGTGGAACAGTACAAGAGACCCAGTACTTC. The rearrangement uses TRBV25-1 and TRBJ2-5; D unresolved. V lost 4 bases and J 2 bases, leaving 8 bases between the germline ends. CDR3 size: 13 residues. Per the germline V gene, CDR1 is MGHDK and CDR2 is SYGVNS.

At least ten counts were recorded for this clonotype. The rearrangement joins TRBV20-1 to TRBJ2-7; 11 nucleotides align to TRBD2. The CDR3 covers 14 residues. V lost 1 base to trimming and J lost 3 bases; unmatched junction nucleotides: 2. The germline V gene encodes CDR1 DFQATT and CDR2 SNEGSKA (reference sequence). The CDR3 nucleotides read TGCAGTGCTAGAGGGCTAGCGGGAGGCTACGAGCAGTACTTC. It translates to CSARGLAGGYEQYF.

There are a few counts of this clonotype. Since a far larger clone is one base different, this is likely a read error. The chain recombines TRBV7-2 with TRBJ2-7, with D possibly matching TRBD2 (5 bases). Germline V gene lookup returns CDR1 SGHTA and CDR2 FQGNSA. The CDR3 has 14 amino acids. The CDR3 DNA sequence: TGTGCCAGCAGCTTAACCGCTAGCAACAATGAGCAGCTCTTC. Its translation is CASSLTASNNEQLF.

The CDR3 is CSVDQGTSYEQYF. CDR3 nucleotides: TGCAGCGTTGATCAGGGGACATCCTACGAGCAGTACTTC. The chain carries TRBV29-1 and TRBJ2-7; D perhaps matches TRBD1 (6 bases). This CDR3 spans 13 amino acids. Germline CDR1 reads SQVTM; CDR2 reads ANQGSEA. Between the trimmed V and J ends, which lost 3 bases and 1 base, there was a span of 10 bases.